This entry concerns a single TCR beta chain. This sample also contains other DNA sequences that code for the same CDR3. Second-dose intervals near 4 or 12 weeks were combined. The data derive from a study of T cell responses to AZD1222 COVID-19 vaccine. Libraries were prepared by immunoSEQ multiplex PCR; TCRdb keeps only in-frame clonotypes and omits some of them. The sample contains tens of thousands of clones, roughly 90% of which appear only once. CDR3 size: 12 residues. With 4 bases removed from V and 0 bases from J, the gap between germline ends came to 6 bases. Germline CDR1 is SQVTM and CDR2 is ANQGSEA.

This TCR was recovered from an adult who received the AZD1222 COVID-19 vaccine. The specimen comprised peripheral blood, sampled 28 days after the second AZD1222 dose. The chain recombines TRBV29-1 with TRBJ1-1, with a tentative D call TRBD1 (5 bases). The CDR3 sequence is CSVGGLNTEAFF. The CDR3 nucleotides read TGCAGCGTTGGGGGACTGAACACTGAAGCTTTCTTT.